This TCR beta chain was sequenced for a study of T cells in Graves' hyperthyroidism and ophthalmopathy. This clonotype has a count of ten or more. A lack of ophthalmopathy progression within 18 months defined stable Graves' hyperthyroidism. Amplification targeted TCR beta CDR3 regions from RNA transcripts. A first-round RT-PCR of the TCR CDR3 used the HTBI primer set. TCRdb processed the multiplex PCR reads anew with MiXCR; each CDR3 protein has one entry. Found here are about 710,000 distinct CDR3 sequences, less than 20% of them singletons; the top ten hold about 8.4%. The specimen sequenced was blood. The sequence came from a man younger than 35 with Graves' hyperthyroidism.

The CDR3 DNA reads as TGTGCCAGTAGTGTAGCGGGGCCGGCAGATACGCAGTATTTT. This encodes CASSVAGPADTQYF. The rearrangement uses TRBV19 and TRBJ2-3; the match to TRBD2 covers 8 bases. After removal of 5 bases from V and 4 bases from J, the junction contained 5 bases not matched to a gene. This CDR3 has 14 amino acids. CDR1 is LNHDA, CDR2 SQIVND, per germline (reference sequence).